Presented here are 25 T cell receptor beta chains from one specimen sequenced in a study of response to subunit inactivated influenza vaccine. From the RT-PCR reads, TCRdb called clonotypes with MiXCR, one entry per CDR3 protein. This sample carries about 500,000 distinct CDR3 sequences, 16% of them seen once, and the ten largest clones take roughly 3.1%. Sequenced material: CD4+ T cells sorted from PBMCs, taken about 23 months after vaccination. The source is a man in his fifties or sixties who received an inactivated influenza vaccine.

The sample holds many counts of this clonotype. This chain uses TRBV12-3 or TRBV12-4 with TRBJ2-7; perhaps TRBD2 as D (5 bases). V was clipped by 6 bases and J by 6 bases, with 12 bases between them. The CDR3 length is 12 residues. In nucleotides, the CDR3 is TGTGCCAGCAGCATCGGCCGGGGCGAGCAGTACTTC. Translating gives CASSIGRGEQYF.

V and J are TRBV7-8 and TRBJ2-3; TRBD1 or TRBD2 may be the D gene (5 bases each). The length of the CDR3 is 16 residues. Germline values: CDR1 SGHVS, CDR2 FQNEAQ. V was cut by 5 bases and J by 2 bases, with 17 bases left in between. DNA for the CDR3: TGTGCCAGCAGCCCAATCGGGGCAGCTTTCACAGATACGCAGTATTTT. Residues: CASSPIGAAFTDTQYF.

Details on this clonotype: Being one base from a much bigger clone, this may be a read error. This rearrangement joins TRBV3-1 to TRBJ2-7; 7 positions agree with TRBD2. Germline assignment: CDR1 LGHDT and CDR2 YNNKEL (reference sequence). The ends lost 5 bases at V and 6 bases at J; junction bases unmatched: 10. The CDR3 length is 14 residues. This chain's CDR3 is CASSAQAGLGEQYF. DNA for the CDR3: TGTGCCAGCAGCGCGCAAGCGGGGTTAGGCGAGCAGTACTTC.

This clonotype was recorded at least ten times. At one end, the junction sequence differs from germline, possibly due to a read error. This chain's CDR3 is CASRLKGEDF. DNA of the CDR3: TGTGCCAGCAGATTAAAGGGGGAGGACTTC. The chain joins TRBV2 to TRBJ2-5; D tentatively reads TRBD1 or TRBD2 (6 bases each). Germline CDR1 reads SNHLY; CDR2 reads FYNNEI. The CDR3 is made up of 10 amino acids.

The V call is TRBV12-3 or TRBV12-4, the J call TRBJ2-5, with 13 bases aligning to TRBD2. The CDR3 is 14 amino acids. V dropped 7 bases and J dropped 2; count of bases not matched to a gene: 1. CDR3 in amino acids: CASTLAGGQETQYF. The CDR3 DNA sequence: TGTGCCAGCACACTAGCGGGAGGGCAAGAGACCCAGTACTTC.

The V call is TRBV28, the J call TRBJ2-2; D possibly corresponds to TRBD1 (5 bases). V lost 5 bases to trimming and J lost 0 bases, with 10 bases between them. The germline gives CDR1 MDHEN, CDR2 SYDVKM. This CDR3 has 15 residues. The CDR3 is CASSPGYSNTGELFF. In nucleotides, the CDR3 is TGTGCCAGCAGTCCAGGGTACTCGAACACCGGGGAGCTGTTTTTT.

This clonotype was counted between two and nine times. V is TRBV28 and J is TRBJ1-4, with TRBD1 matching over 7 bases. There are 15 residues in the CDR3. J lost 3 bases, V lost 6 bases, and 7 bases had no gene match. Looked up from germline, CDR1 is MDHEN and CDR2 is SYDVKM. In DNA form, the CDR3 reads TGTGCCAGCAGAGGGGGGGACAGAGCTAATGAAAAACTGTTTTTT. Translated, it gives CASRGGDRANEKLFF.

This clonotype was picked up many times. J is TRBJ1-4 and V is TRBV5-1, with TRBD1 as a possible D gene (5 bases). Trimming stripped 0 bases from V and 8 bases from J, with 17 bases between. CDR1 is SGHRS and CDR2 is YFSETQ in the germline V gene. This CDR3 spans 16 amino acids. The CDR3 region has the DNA TGCGCCAGCAGCTTGGCCGCGGCAGGGACTGGCGAAAAACTGTTTTTT. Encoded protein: CASSLAAAGTGEKLFF.

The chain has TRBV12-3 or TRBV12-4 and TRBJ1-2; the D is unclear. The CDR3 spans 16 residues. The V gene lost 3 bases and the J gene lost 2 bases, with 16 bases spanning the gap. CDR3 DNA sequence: TGTGCCAGCAGTTTGTCATCGGGAAACCAAAACTATGGCTACACCTTC. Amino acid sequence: CASSLSSGNQNYGYTF.

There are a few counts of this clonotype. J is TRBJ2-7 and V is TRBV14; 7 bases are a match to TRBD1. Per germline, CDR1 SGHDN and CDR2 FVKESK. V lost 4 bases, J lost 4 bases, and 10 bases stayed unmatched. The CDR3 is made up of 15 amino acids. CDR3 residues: CASSRTGGSGYEQYF. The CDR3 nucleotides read TGTGCCAGCAGCCGGACAGGAGGTAGTGGATACGAGCAGTACTTC.

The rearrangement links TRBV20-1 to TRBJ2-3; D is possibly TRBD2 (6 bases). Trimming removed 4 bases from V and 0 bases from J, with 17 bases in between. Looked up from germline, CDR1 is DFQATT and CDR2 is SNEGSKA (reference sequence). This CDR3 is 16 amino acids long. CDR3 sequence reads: CSAITRRTTSTDTQYF. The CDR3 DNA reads TGCAGTGCTATTACCCGACGGACTACTAGCACAGATACGCAGTATTTT.

The CDR3 sequence is CASRRLASGTDTQYF. CDR3 nucleotides: TGTGCCAGCAGACGACTAGCGAGTGGCACAGATACGCAGTATTTT. The rearrangement joins TRBV7-9 to TRBJ2-3; 8 bases line up with TRBD2. Germline lookup yields CDR1 SEHNR and CDR2 FQNEAQ (reference sequence). J gave up 1 base and V 6 bases, and 6 bases lay outside the gene matches. The CDR3 covers 15 residues.

This CDR3 reads CASSKDPPPTGTDDF. CDR3 in DNA: TGTGCCAGCAGCAAAGACCCCCCCCCGACCGGGACAGATGACTTC. This sequence joins TRBV21-1 and TRBJ2-1; the table gives TRBD1 as D, unverified against the DNA. TRBV21-1 is tagged as a pseudogene. CDR3 length: 15 residues.

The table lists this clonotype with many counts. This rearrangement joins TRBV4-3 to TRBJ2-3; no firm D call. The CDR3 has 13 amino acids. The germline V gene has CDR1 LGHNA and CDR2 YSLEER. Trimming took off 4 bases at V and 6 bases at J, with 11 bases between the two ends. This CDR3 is CASSPGRRDTQYF. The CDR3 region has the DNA TGCGCCAGCAGCCCTGGTAGAAGGGATACGCAGTATTTT.

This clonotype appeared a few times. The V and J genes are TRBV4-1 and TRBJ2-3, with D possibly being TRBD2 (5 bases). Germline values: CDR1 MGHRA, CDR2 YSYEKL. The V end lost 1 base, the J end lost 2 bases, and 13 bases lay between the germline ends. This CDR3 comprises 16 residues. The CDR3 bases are TGCGCCAGCAGCCAAGGTTGGCGGGCCCTCACAGATACGCAGTATTTT. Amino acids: CASSQGWRALTDTQYF.

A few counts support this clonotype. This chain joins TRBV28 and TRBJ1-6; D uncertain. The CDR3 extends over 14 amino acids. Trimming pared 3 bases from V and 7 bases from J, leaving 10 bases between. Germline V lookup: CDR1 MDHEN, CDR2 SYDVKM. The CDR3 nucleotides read TGTGCCAGCAGTTTCAGTACAGAAAATTCACCCCTCCACTTT. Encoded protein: CASSFSTENSPLHF.

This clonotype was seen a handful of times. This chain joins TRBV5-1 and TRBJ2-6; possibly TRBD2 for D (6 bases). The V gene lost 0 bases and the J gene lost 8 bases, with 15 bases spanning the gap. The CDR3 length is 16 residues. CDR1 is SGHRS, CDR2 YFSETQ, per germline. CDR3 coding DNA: TGCGCCAGCAGCTTGGGCCAAACTGGGGGGACCAACGTCCTGACTTTC. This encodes CASSLGQTGGTNVLTF.

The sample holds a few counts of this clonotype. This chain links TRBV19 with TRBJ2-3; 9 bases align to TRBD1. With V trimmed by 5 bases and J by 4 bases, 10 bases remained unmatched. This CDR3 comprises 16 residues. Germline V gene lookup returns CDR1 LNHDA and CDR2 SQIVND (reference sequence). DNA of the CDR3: TGTGCCAGTAGTCGCCCGGGACAGGGAAGCGCAGATACGCAGTATTTT. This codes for CASSRPGQGSADTQYF.

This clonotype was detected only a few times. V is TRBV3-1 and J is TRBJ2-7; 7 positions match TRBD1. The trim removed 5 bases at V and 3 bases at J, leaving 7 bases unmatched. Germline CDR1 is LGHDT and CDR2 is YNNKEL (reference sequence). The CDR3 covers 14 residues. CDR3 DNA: TGTGCCAGCAGCGCCAGACAGGGTTTCTACGAGCAGTACTTC. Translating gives CASSARQGFYEQYF.

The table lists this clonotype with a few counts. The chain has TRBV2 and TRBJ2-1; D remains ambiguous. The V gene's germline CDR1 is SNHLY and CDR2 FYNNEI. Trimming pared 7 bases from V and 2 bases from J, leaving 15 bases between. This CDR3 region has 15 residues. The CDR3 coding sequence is TGTGCCAGCAAACGCACGGCTACTGCCTACAATGAGCAGTTCTTC. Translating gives CASKRTATAYNEQFF.

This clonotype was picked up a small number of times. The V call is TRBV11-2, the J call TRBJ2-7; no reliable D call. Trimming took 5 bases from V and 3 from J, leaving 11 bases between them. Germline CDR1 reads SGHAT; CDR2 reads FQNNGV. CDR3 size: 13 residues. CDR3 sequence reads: CASSPQLGYEQYF. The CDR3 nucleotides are TGTGCCAGCAGCCCACAACTCGGCTACGAGCAGTACTTC.

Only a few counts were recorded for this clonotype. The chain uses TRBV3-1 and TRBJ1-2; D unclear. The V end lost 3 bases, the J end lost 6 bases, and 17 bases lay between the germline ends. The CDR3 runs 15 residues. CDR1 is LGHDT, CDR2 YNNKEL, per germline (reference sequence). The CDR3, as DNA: TGTGCCAGCAGCCAGGGTCCACTTGAACCACATGGCTACACCTTC. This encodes CASSQGPLEPHGYTF.

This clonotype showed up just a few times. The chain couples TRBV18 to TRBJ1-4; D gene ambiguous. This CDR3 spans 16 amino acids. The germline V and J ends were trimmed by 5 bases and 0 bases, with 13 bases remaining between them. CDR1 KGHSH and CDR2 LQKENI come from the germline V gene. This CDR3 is CASSESQATTNEKLFF. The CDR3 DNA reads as TGTGCCAGCTCAGAAAGCCAAGCCACAACTAATGAAAAACTGTTTTTT.

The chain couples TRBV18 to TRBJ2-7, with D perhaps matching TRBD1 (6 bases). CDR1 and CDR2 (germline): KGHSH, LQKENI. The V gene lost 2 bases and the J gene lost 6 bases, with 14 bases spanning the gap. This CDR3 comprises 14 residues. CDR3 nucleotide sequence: TGTGCCAGCTCACCATGGGGGCCGACTCGCGAGCAGTACTTC. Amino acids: CASSPWGPTREQYF.

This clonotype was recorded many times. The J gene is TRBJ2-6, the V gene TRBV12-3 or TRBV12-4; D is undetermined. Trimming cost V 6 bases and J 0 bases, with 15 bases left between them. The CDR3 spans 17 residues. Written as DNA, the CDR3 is TGTGCCAGCAGGGGGTATATTCTTGGCTCTGGGGCCAACGTCCTGACTTTC. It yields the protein CASRGYILGSGANVLTF.